These 12 T cell receptor beta chains share one sample of origin, sequenced in a study of circulating CD8 cells and anti-PD-1 response in melanoma. TCR libraries were prepared from around 15 ng of total RNA with the QIAseq Immune Repertoire TCR panel. MiXCR was run by TCRdb on the reads, yielding one entry per CDR3 protein. In the table there are 450 or so distinct CDR3 sequences, about 9.4% of which are singletons. From live CD3+CD8+TCRalphabeta+ cells, four PD-1 and/or TIGIT subsets were sorted. Sequenced here: CD8+ T cells from PBMCs, sampled at baseline or after one month of anti-PD-1 therapy (not recorded which). These receptors came from a human donor with melanoma.

This clonotype is labeled as medium-sized. Given a much more abundant clone one base away, this may be a read error. The chain joins TRBV25-1 to TRBJ2-1; 10 positions match TRBD1. This CDR3 contains 15 residues. CDR1 is MGHDK and CDR2 is SYGVNS in the germline V gene. The CDR3 reads CASSSGTGVYNERFF. The DNA for the CDR3 is TGTGCCAGCAGTTCCGGGACAGGGGTCTACAATGAGCGGTTCTTC.

The table lists this clonotype with a few counts. The J gene is TRBJ2-3, the V gene TRBV29-1; D may be TRBD2 (6 bases). This CDR3 is 13 amino acids long. V was pared by 4 bases and J by 4 bases, with 12 bases between. CDR1 SQVTM and CDR2 ANQGSEA come from the germline V gene. Here the CDR3 reads CSVGRERSDTQYF. The CDR3 DNA reads TGCAGCGTTGGGAGGGAGAGGTCAGATACGCAGTATTTT.

By share, this clonotype counts as large. The chain employs TRBV25-1 and TRBJ1-3, with a tentative D call TRBD1 (6 bases). In germline, CDR1 is MGHDK, CDR2 SYGVNS. Trimming removed 3 bases from V and 0 bases from J, with 12 bases in between. This CDR3 comprises 16 residues. CDR3 loop: CASSEGRGNSGNTIYF. The CDR3 DNA is TGTGCCAGCAGTGAGGGGAGGGGGAACTCTGGAAACACCATATATTTT.

This clonotype counts as large. V is TRBV7-2 and J is TRBJ2-3; 9 bases align to TRBD1. From germline, CDR1 is SGHTA and CDR2 FQGNSA. V lost 5 bases to trimming and J lost 6 bases; unmatched junction nucleotides: 6. This CDR3 spans 14 amino acids. CDR3 residues: CASSRQGVRDTQYF. The CDR3 nucleotides are TGTGCCAGCAGCCGACAGGGGGTTCGGGATACGCAGTATTTT.

Within the sample, this clonotype is large. The junction departs from the called germline gene at one end, perhaps through a read error. This chain uses TRBV4-3 with TRBJ1-3; D may be TRBD1 (6 bases). CDR3 length equals 19 residues. Germline lookup yields CDR1 LGHNA and CDR2 YSLEER. CDR3 coding DNA: TGTGCCAGCAGCCAAGATCGCCTGGGACAAAGACCGTCTGGAAACACCATATATTTT. This encodes CASSQDRLGQRPSGNTIYF.

In its sample, this clonotype ranks as medium-sized. Germline is not matched at one junction end, which may reflect a read error. The chain links TRBV27 to TRBJ1-2; D may be TRBD1 (6 bases). The CDR3 contains 13 residues. The germline CDR1 and CDR2 sequences are MNHEY and SMNVEV (reference sequence). The CDR3 coding sequence is TGTGCCAACAGTTTATCGGGGGCTTATGGCTACACCTTC. Amino acid sequence: CANSLSGAYGYTF.

About this clonotype: At one boundary the junction diverges from the germline segment, which might be a read error. The genes are TRBV25-1 and TRBJ1-1, with a possible D match to TRBD1 (6 bases). The V gene's germline CDR1 is MGHDK and CDR2 SYGVNS. The CDR3 spans 14 residues. The CDR3 here is CASSAPRGGTEAFF. CDR3 DNA: TGCGCCAGCAGTGCACCCAGAGGGGGCACTGAAGCTTTCTTT.

This clonotype rates as large (0.1 to 1%). This rearrangement joins TRBV4-1 to TRBJ2-2; 7 bases align to TRBD1. V shed 4 bases and J 4 bases; nucleotides not matched to a gene: 6. Germline CDR1 is MGHRA and CDR2 is YSYEKL. This CDR3 has 15 residues. Here the CDR3 DNA reads TGCGCCAGCAGCCGAGGGGCAGGGGGCACCGGGGAGCTGTTTTTT. Its translation: CASSRGAGGTGELFF.

By sample fraction, this clonotype is medium-sized. Here the CDR3 DNA reads TGTGCCAGCAGCCGACCTAGCGGGGGGGCGGCAGATACGCAGTATTTT. Protein sequence: CASSRPSGGAADTQYF. V gene TRBV14 combines with J gene TRBJ2-3; 12 bases map to TRBD2. The germline V gene has CDR1 SGHDN and CDR2 FVKESK. The J segment lost 4 bases and the V segment lost 4 bases, leaving 6 bases of the junction unmatched. This CDR3 contains 16 residues.

This clonotype is large (0.1 to 1%) in the sample. The rearrangement joins TRBV18 to TRBJ1-1, with D tentatively TRBD1 (5 bases). There are 15 residues in the CDR3. Germline CDR1 is KGHSH and CDR2 is LQKENI. Trimming stripped 3 bases from V and 4 bases from J, with 15 bases between. The CDR3 spells CASSPAGYGVTEAFF. The CDR3 region has the DNA TGTGCCAGCTCACCGGCAGGGTACGGGGTCACTGAAGCTTTCTTT.

This clonotype is categorized as large. The chain combines TRBV7-3 with TRBJ1-2; 10 nucleotides align to TRBD1. The length of the CDR3 is 13 residues. Germline trimming cut 2 bases from V and 6 bases from J; bases unmatched to any gene: 0. Looked up from germline, CDR1 is SGHTA and CDR2 is FQGTGA. The CDR3 nucleotides are TGTGCCAGCAGCTTAGGGACAGGGGATGGCTACACCTTC. Its protein product is CASSLGTGDGYTF.

By proportion, this clonotype is large. The chain recombines TRBV10-2 with TRBJ1-5, with D unclear. Trimming took off 4 bases at V and 4 bases at J, with 8 bases between the two ends. This CDR3 has 13 amino acids. CDR1 WSHSY and CDR2 SAAADI come from the germline V gene. The CDR3 DNA reads TGCGCCAGCAGTGGAACGGGGAATCAGCCCCAGCATTTT. Translated: CASSGTGNQPQHF.